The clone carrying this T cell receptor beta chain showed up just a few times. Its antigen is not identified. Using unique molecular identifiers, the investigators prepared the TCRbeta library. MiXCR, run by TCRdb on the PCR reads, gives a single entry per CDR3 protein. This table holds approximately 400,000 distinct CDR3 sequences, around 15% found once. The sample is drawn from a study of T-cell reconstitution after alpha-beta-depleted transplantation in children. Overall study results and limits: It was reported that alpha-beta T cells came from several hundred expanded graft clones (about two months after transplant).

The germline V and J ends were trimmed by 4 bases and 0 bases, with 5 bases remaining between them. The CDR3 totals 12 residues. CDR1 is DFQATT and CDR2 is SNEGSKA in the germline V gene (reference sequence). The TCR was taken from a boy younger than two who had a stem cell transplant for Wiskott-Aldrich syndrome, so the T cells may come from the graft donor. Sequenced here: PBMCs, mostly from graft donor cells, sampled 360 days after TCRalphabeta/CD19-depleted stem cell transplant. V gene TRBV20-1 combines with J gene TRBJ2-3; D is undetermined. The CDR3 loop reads CSAIWSTDTQYF. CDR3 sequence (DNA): TGCAGTGCTATCTGGAGCACAGATACGCAGTATTTT.